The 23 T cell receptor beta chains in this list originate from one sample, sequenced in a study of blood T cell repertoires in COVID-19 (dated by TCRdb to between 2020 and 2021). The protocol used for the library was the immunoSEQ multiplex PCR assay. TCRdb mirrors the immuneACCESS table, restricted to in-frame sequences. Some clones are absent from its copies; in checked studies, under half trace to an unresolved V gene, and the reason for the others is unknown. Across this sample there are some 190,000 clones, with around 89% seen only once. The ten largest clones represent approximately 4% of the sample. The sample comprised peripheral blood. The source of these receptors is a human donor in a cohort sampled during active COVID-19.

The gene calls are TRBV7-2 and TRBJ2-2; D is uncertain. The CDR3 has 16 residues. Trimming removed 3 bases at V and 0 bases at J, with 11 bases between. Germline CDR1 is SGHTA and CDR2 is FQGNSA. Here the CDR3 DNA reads TGTGCCAGCAGCTTCCCCCCAGAAGCGAACACCGGGGAGCTGTTTTTT. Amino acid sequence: CASSFPPEANTGELFF.

The chain's CDR3 is CASSRQASSYNEQFF. The CDR3 DNA reads TGTGCCAGCAGTCGACAGGCGAGCTCCTACAATGAGCAGTTCTTC. This rearrangement joins TRBV7-9 to TRBJ2-1, with a possible D match to TRBD1 (6 bases). The CDR3 has 15 residues. Trimming removed 6 bases at V and 0 bases at J, with 12 bases between. Germline loops: CDR1 SEHNR, CDR2 FQNEAQ (reference sequence).

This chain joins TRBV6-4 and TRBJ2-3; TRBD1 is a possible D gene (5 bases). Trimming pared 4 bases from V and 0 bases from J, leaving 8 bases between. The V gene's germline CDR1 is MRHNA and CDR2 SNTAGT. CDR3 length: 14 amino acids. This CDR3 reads CASSATASTDTQYF. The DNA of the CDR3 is TGTGCCAGCAGTGCGACAGCTAGCACAGATACGCAGTATTTT.

This CDR3 reads CASSYSRTDTQYF. In DNA form, the CDR3 reads TGTGCCAGCAGTTACAGCCGCACAGATACGCAGTATTTT. This chain uses TRBV27 with TRBJ2-3; no firm D call. Trimming pared 4 bases from V and 1 base from J, leaving 6 bases between. The CDR3 length is 13 residues. CDR1 is MNHEY, CDR2 SMNVEV, per germline (reference sequence).

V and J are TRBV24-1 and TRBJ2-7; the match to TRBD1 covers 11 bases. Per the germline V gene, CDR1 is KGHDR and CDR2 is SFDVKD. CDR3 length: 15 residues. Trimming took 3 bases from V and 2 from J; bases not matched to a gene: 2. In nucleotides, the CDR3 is TGTGCCACCAGTGATGGGACAGGGGGAGCCTACGAGCAGTACTTC. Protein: CATSDGTGGAYEQYF.

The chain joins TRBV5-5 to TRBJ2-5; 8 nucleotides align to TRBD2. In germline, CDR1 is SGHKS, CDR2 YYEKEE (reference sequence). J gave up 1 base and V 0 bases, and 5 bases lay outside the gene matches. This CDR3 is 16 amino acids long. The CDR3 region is CASSLAVREGQETQYF. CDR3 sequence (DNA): TGTGCCAGCAGCTTGGCTGTCCGGGAGGGCCAAGAGACCCAGTACTTC.

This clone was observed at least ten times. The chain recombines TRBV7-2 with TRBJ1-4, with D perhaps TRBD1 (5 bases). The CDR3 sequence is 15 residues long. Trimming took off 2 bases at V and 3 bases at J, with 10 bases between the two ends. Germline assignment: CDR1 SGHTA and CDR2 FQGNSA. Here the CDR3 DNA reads TGTGCCAGCAGCTTATCGGGAGGGGCTAATGAAAAACTGTTTTTT. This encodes CASSLSGGANEKLFF.

CDR3 loop: CASSLTRGDTIYF. CDR3 in DNA: TGTGCCAGCAGTTTGACCAGGGGAGACACCATATATTTT. The V call is TRBV12-3 or TRBV12-4, the J call TRBJ1-3; possible D gene TRBD1, 6 bases. This CDR3 comprises 13 residues. Trimming removed 3 bases at V and 8 bases at J, with 11 bases between.

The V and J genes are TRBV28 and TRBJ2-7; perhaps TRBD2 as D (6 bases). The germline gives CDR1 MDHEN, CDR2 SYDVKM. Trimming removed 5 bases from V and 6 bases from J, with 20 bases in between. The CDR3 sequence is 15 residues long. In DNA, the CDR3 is TGTGCCAGCAGTCTTTATGGGGGGAAAGCTGGCGAGCAGTACTTC. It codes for CASSLYGGKAGEQYF. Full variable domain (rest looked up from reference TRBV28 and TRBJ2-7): DVKVTQSSRYLVKRTGEKVFLECVQDMDHENMFWYRQDPGLGLRLIYFSYDVKMKEKGDIPEGYSVSREKKERFSLILESASTNQTSMYLCASSLYGGKAGEQYFGPGTRLTVT.

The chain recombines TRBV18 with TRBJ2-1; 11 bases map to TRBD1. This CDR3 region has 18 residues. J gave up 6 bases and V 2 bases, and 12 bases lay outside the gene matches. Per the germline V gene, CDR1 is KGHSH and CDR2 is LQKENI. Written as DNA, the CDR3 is TGTGCCAGCTCACCAGAGGACAGGGGGCGCCGGACCGTCAATGAGCAGTTCTTC. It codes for CASSPEDRGRRTVNEQFF.

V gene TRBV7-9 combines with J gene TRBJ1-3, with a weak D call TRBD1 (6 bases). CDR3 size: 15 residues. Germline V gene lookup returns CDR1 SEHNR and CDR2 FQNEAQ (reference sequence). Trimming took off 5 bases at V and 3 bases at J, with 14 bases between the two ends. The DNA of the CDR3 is TGTGCCAGCAGCCCCGTCTCAGGGGTTGGAAACACCATATATTTT. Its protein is CASSPVSGVGNTIYF.

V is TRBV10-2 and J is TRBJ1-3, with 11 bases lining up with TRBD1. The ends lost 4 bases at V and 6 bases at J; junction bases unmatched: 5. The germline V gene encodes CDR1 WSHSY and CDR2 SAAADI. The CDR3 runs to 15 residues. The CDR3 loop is CASSGGQGVVNTIYF. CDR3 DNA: TGCGCCAGCAGTGGGGGACAGGGGGTTGTAAACACCATATATTTT.

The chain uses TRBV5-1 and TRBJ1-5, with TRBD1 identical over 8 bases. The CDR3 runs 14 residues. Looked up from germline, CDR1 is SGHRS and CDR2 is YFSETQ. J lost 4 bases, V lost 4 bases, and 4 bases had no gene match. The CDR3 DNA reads TGCGCCAGCAGCCCCGGACAGGGTAATCAGCCCCAGCATTTT. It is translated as CASSPGQGNQPQHF.

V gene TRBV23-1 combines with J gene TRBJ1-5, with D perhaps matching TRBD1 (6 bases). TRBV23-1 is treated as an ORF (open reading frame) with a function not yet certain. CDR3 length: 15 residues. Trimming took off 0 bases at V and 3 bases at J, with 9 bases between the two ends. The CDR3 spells CASSQSWDNNQPQHF. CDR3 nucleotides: TGCGCCAGCAGTCAATCATGGGACAACAATCAGCCCCAGCATTTT.

The CDR3 nucleotides read TGTGCCAGTAGCAAGGGACAGGGGGCTGAAAAACTGTTTTTT. This translates into CASSKGQGAEKLFF. V usage is TRBV19 and J usage is TRBJ1-4, with 12 bases matching TRBD1. With 6 bases clipped from V and 7 bases from J, the junction kept 3 bases outside the gene matches. CDR3 length: 14 residues. Germline CDR1 is LNHDA and CDR2 is SQIVND (reference sequence).

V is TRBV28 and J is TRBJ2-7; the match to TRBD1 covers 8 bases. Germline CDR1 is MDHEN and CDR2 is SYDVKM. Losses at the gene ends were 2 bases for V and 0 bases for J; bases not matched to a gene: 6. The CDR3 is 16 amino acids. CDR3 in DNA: TGTGCCAGCAGTTTACTCCAGGGGGCTACCTCCTACGAGCAGTACTTC. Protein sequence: CASSLLQGATSYEQYF.

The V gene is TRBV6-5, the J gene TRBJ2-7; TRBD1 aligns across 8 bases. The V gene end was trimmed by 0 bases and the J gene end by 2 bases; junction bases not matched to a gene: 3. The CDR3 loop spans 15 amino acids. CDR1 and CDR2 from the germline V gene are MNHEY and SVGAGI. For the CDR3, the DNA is TGTGCCAGCAGTTACTCCGGGACAGGTACCTACGAGCAGTACTTC. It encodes CASSYSGTGTYEQYF.

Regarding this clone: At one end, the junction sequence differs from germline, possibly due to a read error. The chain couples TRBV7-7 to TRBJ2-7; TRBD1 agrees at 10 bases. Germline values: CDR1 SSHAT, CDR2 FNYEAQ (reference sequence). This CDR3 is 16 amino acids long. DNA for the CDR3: TGTGCTAGCAGCGGCGGGACAGGGGAAAGCTCCTACGAGCAGTACTTC. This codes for CASSGGTGESSYEQYF.

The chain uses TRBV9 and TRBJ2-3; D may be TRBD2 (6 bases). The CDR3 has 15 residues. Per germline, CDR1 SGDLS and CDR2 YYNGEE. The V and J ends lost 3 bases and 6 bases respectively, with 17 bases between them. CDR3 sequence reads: CASSAGLPLEDTQYF. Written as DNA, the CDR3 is TGTGCCAGCAGCGCGGGACTTCCGTTGGAGGATACGCAGTATTTT.

DNA of the CDR3: TGTGCCAGCCGTCCTAGCGGGAGCTCCGAGCAGTACTTC. Translated, it gives CASRPSGSSEQYF. The chain carries TRBV27 and TRBJ2-7, with 10 bases matching TRBD2. The V and J ends lost 8 bases and 6 bases, in that order; junction bases with no gene match: 7. CDR1 and CDR2 (germline): MNHEY, SMNVEV (reference sequence). The CDR3 is 13 residues long.

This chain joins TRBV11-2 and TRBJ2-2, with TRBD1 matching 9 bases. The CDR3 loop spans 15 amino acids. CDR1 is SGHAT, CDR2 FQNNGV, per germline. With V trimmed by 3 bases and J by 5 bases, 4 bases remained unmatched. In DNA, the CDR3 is TGTGCCAGCAGCTTGGCGACAGGGGGTACCGGGGAGCTGTTTTTT. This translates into CASSLATGGTGELFF.

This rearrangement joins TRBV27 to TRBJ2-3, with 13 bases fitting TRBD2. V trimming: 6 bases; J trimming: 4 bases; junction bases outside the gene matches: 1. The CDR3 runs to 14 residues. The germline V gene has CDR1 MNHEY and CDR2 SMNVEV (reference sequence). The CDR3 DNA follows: TGTGCCAGCAGACTAGCGGGGGGGCCAGATACGCAGTATTTT. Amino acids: CASRLAGGPDTQYF.

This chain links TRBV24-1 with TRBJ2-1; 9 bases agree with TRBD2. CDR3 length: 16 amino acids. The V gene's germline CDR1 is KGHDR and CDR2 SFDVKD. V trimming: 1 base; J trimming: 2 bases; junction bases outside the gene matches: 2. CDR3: CATSDFVAGAYNEQFF. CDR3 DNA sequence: TGTGCCACCAGTGATTTTGTAGCGGGAGCCTACAATGAGCAGTTCTTC.